These T cell receptor beta chains were read from a single sample in a study of CD8+CD57+ T cells in acquired aplastic anemia. TCRdb reprocessed the reads via MiXCR and lists one record per CDR3 protein. This sample carries about 400,000 distinct CDR3 sequences, 55% to 70% of them seen once, and the ten largest clones take 3% to 5%. Sequenced: sorted CD4+, CD8+, or CD8+CD57+ T cells (not recorded which) from PBMCs. These receptors were obtained from a human donor in good health, serving as a control. The conserved cysteine and the conserved F or W are not part of the CDR3 here. A D gene is named only where the DNA matches it firmly.

cdr3_length v_call d_call cdr3_aa
11 TRBV12-1 . PCSFAEAYKQY
12 TRBV20-1 . SARAGGADYGYT
14 TRBV10-1 . ASSEYGLQDAGELF
10 TRBV29-1 . SVAARRGGYT
10 TRBV2 . AARGPPYEQY
12 TRBV6-2/TRBV6-3 . ASSFAGDYYGYT
14 TRBV29-1 . SASKGGGGNTGELF
16 TRBV4-1 . ASSQDGGLISYNSPLH
11 TRBV20-1 . SARDLGSRPQH
11 TRBV12-3/TRBV12-4 TRBD1 ASTGQGSTEAF
12 TRBV3-1 . ASSQQATNEKLF
12 TRBV7-3 . ASSLGISQPEHF
10 TRBV19 . ASSNDRFGYT
14 TRBV20-1 TRBD2 SARLPGLAGNYEQY
15 TRBV7-2 . ATSCDEGGDKIQPQH
12 TRBV7-3 . ASSSIPGLEAQH
10 TRBV20-1 . SARDGRGFYT
13 TRBV2 . ASCASGTDEENQY
13 TRBV7-3 . ASSEAALGNTQYF
12 TRBV12-3/TRBV12-4 . ASSLVRANTEAF
12 TRBV7-2 . ASSEVGGTHNAQ
12 TRBV7-6 . ASSLGSGMSSHD
13 TRBV6-2/TRBV6-3 . ASSYEPVGGQPQH
10 TRBV20-1 . SAKGRNTEAF
13 TRBV12-3/TRBV12-4 TRBD1 ASSLMGQGGETQY
12 TRBV9 . ASSVGGGRRYAV
11 TRBV24-1 . ATSDLTTGKLF
13 TRBV7-2 . ASSPPLGVAKQYY
13 TRBV5-4 . ASSLEGWETDTQY
13 TRBV14 TRBD1 ASSVAGQINTEAF
15 TRBV15 . ATSRDARVEGGTKAF
11 TRBV13 . ASSLSVVDTIY
12 TRBV20-1 . SAPMSGVGTEAF
11 TRBV20-1 . GARGGLDSPLH
14 TRBV4-2 . ASSLSFSGDFTEAF
11 TRBV7-2 . ASSLKSNSPLH
12 TRBV15 . ATSRDLNNSPLH
12 TRBV7-2 . ASSLSQRSTEAF
9 TRBV20-1 . SAIQGTAEI
11 TRBV7-9 . ASSGRSSHPQH
13 TRBV30 . AWSPPSRTPDTQY